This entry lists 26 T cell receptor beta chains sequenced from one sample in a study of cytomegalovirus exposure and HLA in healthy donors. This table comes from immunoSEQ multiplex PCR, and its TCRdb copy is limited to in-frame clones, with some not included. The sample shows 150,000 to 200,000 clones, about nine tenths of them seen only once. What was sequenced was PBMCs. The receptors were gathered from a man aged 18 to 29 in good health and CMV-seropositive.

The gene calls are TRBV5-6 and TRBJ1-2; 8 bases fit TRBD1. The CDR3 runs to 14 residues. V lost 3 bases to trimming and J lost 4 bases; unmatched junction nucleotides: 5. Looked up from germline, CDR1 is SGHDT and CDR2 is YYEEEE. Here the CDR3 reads CASSSGQALYGYTF. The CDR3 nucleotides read TGTGCCAGCAGCTCGGGACAGGCCCTCTATGGCTACACCTTC.

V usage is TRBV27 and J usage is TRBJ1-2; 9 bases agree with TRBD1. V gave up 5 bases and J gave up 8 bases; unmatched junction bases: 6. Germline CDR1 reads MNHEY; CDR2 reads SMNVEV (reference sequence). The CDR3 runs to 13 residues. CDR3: CASSPRTGDGYTF. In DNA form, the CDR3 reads TGTGCCAGCAGTCCACGGACAGGGGACGGCTACACCTTC.

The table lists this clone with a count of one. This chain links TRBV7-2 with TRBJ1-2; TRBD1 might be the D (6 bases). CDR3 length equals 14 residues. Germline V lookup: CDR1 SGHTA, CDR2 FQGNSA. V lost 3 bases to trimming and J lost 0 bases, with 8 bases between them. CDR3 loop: CASSFRGPNYGYTF. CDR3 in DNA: TGTGCCAGCAGCTTCAGGGGACCTAACTATGGCTACACCTTC.

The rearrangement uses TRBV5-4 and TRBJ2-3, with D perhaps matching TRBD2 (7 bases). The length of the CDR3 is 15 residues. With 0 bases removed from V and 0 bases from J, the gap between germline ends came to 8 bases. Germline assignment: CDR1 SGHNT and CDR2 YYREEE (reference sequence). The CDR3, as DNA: TGTGCCAGCAGCTTGGCGGGGGGCAGCACAGATACGCAGTATTTT. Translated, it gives CASSLAGGSTDTQYF.

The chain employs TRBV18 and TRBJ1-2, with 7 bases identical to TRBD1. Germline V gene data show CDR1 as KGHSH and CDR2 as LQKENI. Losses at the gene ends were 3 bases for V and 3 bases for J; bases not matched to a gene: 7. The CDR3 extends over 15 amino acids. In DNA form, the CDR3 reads TGTGCCAGCTCACCGACCGACAGGGCGGACTATGGCTACACCTTC. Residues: CASSPTDRADYGYTF. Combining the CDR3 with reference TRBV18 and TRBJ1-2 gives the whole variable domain NAGVMQNPRHLVRRRGQEARLRCSPMKGHSHVYWYRQLPEEGLKFMVYLQKENIIDESGMPKERFSAEFPKEGPSILRIQQVVRGDSAAYFCASSPTDRADYGYTFGSGTRLTVV.

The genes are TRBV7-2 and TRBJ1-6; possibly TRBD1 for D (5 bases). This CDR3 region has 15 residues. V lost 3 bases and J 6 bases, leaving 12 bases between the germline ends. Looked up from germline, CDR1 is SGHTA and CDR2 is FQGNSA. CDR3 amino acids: CASSLQPGLNSPLHF. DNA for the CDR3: TGTGCCAGCAGCTTGCAACCGGGACTTAATTCACCCCTCCACTTT.

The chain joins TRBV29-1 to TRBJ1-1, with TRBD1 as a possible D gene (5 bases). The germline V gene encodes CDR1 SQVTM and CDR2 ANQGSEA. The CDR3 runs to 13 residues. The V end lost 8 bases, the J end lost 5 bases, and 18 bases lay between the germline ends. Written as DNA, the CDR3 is TGCAGCTCCCGGGGCCGACGGGGGACTGAAGCTTTCTTT. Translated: CSSRGRRGTEAFF.

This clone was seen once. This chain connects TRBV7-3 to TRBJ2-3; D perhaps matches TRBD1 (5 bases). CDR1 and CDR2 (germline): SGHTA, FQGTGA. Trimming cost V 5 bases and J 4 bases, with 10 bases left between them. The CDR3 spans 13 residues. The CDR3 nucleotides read TGTGCCAGCAGCGAGGTAGGGGCAGATACGCAGTATTTT. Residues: CASSEVGADTQYF. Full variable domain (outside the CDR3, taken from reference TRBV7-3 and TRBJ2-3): GAGVSQTPSNKVTEKGKYVELRCDPISGHTALYWYRQSLGQGPEFLIYFQGTGAADDSGLPNDRFFAVRPEGSVSTLKIQRTERGDSAVYLCASSEVGADTQYFGPGTRLTVL.

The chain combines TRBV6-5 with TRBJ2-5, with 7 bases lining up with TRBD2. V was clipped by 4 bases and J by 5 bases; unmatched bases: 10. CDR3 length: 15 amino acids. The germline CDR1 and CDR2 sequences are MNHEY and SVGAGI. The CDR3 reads CASSSWDLGGETQYF. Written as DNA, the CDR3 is TGTGCCAGCAGTTCCTGGGACCTCGGGGGGGAGACCCAGTACTTC.

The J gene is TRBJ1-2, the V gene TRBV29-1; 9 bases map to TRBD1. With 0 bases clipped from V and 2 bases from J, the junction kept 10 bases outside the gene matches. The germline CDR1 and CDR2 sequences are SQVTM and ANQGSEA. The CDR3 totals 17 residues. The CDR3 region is CSVEDPPTGTGNYGYTF. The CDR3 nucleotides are TGCAGCGTTGAAGATCCCCCAACCGGGACAGGGAACTATGGCTACACCTTC. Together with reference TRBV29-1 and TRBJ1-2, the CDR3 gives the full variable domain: SAVISQKPSRDICQRGTSLTIQCQVDSQVTMMFWYRQQPGQSLTLIATANQGSEATYESGFVIDKFPISRPNLTFSTLTVSNMSPEDSSIYLCSVEDPPTGTGNYGYTFGSGTRLTVV.

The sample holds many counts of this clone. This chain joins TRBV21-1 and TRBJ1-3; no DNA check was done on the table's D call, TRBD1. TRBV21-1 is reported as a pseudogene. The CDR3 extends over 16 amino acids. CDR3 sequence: CASNPLDRRLGNTIYF. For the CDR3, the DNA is TGTGCCAGCAACCCCCTGGACAGACGGCTTGGAAACACCATATATTTT.

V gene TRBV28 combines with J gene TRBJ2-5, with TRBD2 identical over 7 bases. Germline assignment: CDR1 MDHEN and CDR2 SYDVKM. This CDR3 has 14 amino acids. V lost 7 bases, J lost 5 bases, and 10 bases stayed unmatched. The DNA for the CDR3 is TGTGCCAGCACCTCCCCCGGGGGGTCCGAGACCCAGTACTTC. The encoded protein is CASTSPGGSETQYF.

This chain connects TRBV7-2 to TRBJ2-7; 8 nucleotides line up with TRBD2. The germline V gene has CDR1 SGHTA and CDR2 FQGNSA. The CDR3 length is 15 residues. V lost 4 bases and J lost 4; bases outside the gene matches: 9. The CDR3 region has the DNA TGTGCCAGCAGCTCCGGCGGGGGGCGCGGATACGAGCAGTACTTC. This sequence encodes CASSSGGGRGYEQYF.

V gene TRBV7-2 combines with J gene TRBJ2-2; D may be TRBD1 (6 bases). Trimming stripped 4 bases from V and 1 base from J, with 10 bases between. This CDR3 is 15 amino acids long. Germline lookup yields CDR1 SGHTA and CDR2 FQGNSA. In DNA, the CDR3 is TGTGCCAGCAGCTCCGACAGGCAGAACACCGGGGAGCTGTTTTTT. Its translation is CASSSDRQNTGELFF.

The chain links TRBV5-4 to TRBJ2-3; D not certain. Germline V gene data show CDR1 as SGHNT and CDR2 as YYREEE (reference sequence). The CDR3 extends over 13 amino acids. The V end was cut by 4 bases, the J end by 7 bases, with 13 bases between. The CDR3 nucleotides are TGTGCCAGCAGCGGCCGTGGGCCCCATACGCAGTATTTT. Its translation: CASSGRGPHTQYF.

The CDR3 coding sequence is TGTGCCAGCAGCTTCCTCCCCGGGGAGCTGTTTTTT. Protein product: CASSFLPGELFF. The chain links TRBV7-2 to TRBJ2-2, with unresolved D. Trimming removed 3 bases from V and 6 bases from J, with 5 bases in between. The CDR3 sequence is 12 residues long. Germline-derived CDR1 and CDR2 are SGHTA and FQGNSA.

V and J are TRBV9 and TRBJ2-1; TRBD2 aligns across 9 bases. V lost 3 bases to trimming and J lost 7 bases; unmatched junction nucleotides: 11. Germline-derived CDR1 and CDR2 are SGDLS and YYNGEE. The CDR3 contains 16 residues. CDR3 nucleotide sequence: TGTGCCAGCAGCGCTTATACCGCTAGCGGGGAAAATGAGCAGTTCTTC. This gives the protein CASSAYTASGENEQFF.

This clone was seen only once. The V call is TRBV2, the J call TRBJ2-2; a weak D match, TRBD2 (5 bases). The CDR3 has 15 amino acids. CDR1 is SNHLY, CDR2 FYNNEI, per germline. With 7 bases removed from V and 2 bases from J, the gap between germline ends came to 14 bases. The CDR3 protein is CASNPPGFNTGELFF. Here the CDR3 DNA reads TGTGCCAGCAACCCTCCGGGGTTCAACACCGGGGAGCTGTTTTTT.

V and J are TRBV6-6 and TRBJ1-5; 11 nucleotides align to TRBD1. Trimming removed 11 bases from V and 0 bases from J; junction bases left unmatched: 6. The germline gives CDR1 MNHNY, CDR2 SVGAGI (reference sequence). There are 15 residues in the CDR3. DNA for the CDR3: TGTGCCGCTTCGGGACAGGGGGTTAGCAATCAGCCCCAGCATTTT. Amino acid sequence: CAASGQGVSNQPQHF.

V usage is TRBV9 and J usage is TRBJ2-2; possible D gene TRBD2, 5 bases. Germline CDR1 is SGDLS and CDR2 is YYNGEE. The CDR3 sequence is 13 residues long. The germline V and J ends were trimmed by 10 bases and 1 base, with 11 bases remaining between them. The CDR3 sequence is CASSRENTGELFF. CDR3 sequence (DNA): TGTGCCTCCTCACGGGAGAACACCGGGGAGCTGTTTTTT.

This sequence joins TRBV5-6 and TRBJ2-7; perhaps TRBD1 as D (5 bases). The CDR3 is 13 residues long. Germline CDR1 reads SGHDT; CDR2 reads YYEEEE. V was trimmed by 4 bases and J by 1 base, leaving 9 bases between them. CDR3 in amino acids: CASSPRVSYEQYF. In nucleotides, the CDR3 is TGTGCCAGCAGCCCCAGGGTGTCCTACGAGCAGTACTTC.

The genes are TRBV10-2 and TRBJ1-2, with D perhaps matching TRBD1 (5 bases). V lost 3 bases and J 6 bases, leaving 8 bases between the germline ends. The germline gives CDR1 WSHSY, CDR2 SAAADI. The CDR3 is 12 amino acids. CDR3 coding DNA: TGCGCCAGCAGTGAACGGGGGGATGGCTACACCTTC. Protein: CASSERGDGYTF.

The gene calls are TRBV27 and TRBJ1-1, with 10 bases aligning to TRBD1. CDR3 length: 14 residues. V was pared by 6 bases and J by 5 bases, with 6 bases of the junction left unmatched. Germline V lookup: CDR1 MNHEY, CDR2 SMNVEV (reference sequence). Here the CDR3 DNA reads TGTGCCAGCAGGTCCGGGACAGGGGTTACTGAAGCTTTCTTT. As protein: CASRSGTGVTEAFF.

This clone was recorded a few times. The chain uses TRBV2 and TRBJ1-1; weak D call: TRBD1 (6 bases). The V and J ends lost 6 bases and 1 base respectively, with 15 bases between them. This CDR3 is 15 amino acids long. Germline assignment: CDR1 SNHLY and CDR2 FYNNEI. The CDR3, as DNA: TGTGCCAGCAGATTACATTCAGGGGAGAACACTGAAGCTTTCTTT. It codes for CASRLHSGENTEAFF.

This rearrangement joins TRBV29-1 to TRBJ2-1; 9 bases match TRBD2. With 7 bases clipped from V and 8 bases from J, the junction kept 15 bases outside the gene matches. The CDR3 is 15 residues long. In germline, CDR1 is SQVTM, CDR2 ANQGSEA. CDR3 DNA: TGCAGCGGCGTCCCGGACAGCGGGGGGAGGCATGAGCAGTTCTTC. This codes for CSGVPDSGGRHEQFF.

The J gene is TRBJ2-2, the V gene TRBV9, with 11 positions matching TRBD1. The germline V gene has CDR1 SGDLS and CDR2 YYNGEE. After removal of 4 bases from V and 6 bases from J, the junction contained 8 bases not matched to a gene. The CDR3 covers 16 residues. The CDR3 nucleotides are TGTGCCAGCAGCCCGGGACAGGGGGGGTATCCCGGGGAGCTGTTTTTT. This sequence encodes CASSPGQGGYPGELFF.